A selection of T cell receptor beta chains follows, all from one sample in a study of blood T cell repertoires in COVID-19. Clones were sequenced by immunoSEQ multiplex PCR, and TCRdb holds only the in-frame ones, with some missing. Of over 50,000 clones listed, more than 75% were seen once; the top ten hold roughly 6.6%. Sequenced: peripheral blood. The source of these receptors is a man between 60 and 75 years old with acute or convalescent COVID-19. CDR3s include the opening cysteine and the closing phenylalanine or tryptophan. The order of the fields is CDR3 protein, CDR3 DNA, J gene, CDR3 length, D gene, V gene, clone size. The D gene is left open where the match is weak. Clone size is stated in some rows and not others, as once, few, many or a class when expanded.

CDR3: CASREENIYSNQPQHF
DNA: TGTGCCAGTAGGGAGGAGAATATTTATAGCAATCAGCCCCAGCATTTT
J: TRBJ1-5
length: 16
D: -
V: TRBV19
size: -

CDR3: CASSSHNAGRSPLHF
DNA: TGTGCCAGCAGCTCCCATAACGCTGGTCGGTCACCCCTCCACTTT
J: TRBJ1-6
length: 15
D: -
V: TRBV6-2/TRBV6-3
size: -

CDR3: CAWSLSTDTQYF
DNA: TGTGCCTGGAGTTTAAGCACAGATACGCAGTATTTT
J: TRBJ2-3
length: 12
D: -
V: TRBV30
size: -

CDR3: CASSPLSGEDYGYTF
DNA: TGTGCCAGCAGCCCCTTGTCCGGGGAGGACTATGGCTACACCTTC
J: TRBJ1-2
length: 15
D: -
V: TRBV11-2
size: -

CDR3: CASSPFQEGNTEAFF
DNA: TGTGCCAGCTCACCCTTTCAGGAGGGAAACACTGAAGCTTTCTTT
J: TRBJ1-1
length: 15
D: -
V: TRBV18
size: -

CDR3: CASSRGINYGYTF
DNA: TGTGCCAGCAGCAGGGGGATTAACTATGGCTACACCTTC
J: TRBJ1-2
length: 13
D: TRBD1
V: TRBV6-5
size: once

CDR3: CASSVEGQAYNEQFF
DNA: TGTGCCAGCAGCGTAGAAGGACAGGCATACAATGAGCAGTTCTTC
J: TRBJ2-1
length: 15
D: TRBD1
V: TRBV9
size: -

CDR3: CASSPPNRQPRGYTF
DNA: TGTGCCAGCTCACCTCCAAACAGGCAGCCGAGGGGCTACACCTTC
J: TRBJ1-2
length: 15
D: -
V: TRBV18
size: -

CDR3: CASSPFGTGNLGLFF
DNA: TGCGCCAGCAGCCCCTTCGGGACAGGGAATCTGGGGCTGTTTTTT
J: TRBJ1-4
length: 15
D: TRBD1
V: TRBV4-3
size: -

CDR3: CASSPTSGIDTQYF
DNA: TGTGCCAGCAGCCCGACTAGCGGGATTGATACGCAGTATTTT
J: TRBJ2-3
length: 14
D: TRBD2
V: TRBV7-9
size: -

CDR3: CASSRGIQTLTDTQYF
DNA: TGTGCCAGCAGCCGGGGGATTCAAACACTCACAGATACGCAGTATTTT
J: TRBJ2-3
length: 16
D: -
V: TRBV7-3
size: -

CDR3: CASSEAGTYGYTF
DNA: TGTGCCAGCAGCGAGGCGGGGACCTATGGCTACACCTTC
J: TRBJ1-2
length: 13
D: -
V: TRBV7-2
size: -

CDR3: CASSLGTGLNTEAFF
DNA: TGTGCCAGCAGCTTAGGGACAGGGTTGAACACTGAAGCTTTCTTT
J: TRBJ1-1
length: 15
D: TRBD1
V: TRBV7-9
size: once

CDR3: CASSLGQGVSLYGYTF
DNA: TGTGCCAGCAGCTTGGGACAGGGAGTTTCCCTCTATGGCTACACCTTC
J: TRBJ1-2
length: 16
D: TRBD1
V: TRBV5-4
size: -

CDR3: CASSPTGEGTEAFF
DNA: TGTGCCAGCTCACCTACAGGGGAAGGTACTGAAGCTTTCTTT
J: TRBJ1-1
length: 14
D: TRBD1
V: TRBV18
size: -

CDR3: CASSLTSRRKPASSYEQYF
DNA: TGTGCCAGCAGCTTAACGTCCCGGCGGAAACCCGCGAGCTCCTACGAGCAGTACTTC
J: TRBJ2-7
length: 19
D: -
V: TRBV7-2
size: -

CDR3: CASSSLGGLAGVTDTQYF
DNA: TGTGCCAGTAGTTCCCTAGGGGGACTAGCGGGGGTAACAGATACGCAGTATTTT
J: TRBJ2-3
length: 18
D: TRBD2
V: TRBV19
size: -

CDR3: CASSLASYSTDTQYF
DNA: TGTGCCAGCAGCTTAGCTAGCTATAGCACAGATACGCAGTATTTT
J: TRBJ2-3
length: 15
D: -
V: TRBV7-2
size: -

CDR3: CASSIGQPTGELFF
DNA: TGTGCCAGTAGTATAGGACAGCCGACCGGGGAGCTGTTTTTT
J: TRBJ2-2
length: 14
D: -
V: TRBV19
size: -

CDR3: CASSPGQDYNEQFF
DNA: TGCGCCAGCAGTCCGGGACAGGATTACAATGAGCAGTTCTTC
J: TRBJ2-1
length: 14
D: TRBD1
V: TRBV10-1
size: -

CDR3: CASSFSGLAGGPDTQYF
DNA: TGCGCCAGCAGCTTCTCGGGACTAGCGGGGGGGCCAGATACGCAGTATTTT
J: TRBJ2-3
length: 17
D: TRBD2
V: TRBV5-1
size: -

CDR3: CASSYEGVVGTDTQYF
DNA: TGTGCCAGCAGTTACGAGGGGGTTGTGGGCACAGATACGCAGTATTTT
J: TRBJ2-3
length: 16
D: -
V: TRBV6-6
size: -

CDR3: CASPTRDTGGRNTEAFF
DNA: TGTGCCAGCCCAACCAGGGATACAGGGGGGAGAAACACTGAAGCTTTCTTT
J: TRBJ1-1
length: 17
D: TRBD1
V: TRBV25-1
size: once

CDR3: CASSALGQGIISSYEQYF
DNA: TGCGCCAGCAGTGCGCTGGGACAGGGGATAATAAGCTCCTACGAGCAGTACTTC
J: TRBJ2-7
length: 18
D: TRBD1
V: TRBV10-2
size: -

CDR3: CASSFGDRVTEAFF
DNA: TGTGCCAGCAGCTTCGGGGACAGGGTCACTGAAGCTTTCTTT
J: TRBJ1-1
length: 14
D: TRBD1
V: TRBV7-9
size: -

CDR3: CASIGQPNTEAFF
DNA: TGTGCCAGTATAGGACAGCCAAACACTGAAGCTTTCTTT
J: TRBJ1-1
length: 13
D: -
V: TRBV19
size: -

CDR3: CASSLLNQGSSTDTQYF
DNA: TGTGCCAGCAGCTTGTTAAATCAGGGCTCATCCACAGATACGCAGTATTTT
J: TRBJ2-3
length: 17
D: -
V: TRBV7-8
size: -

CDR3: CASSSGQGRSYEQYF
DNA: TGTGCCAGCAGTTCGGGACAGGGGAGATCCTACGAGCAGTACTTC
J: TRBJ2-7
length: 15
D: TRBD1
V: TRBV28
size: -

CDR3: CASSQYGQGPYGYTF
DNA: TGTGCCAGCAGCCAATACGGACAGGGCCCCTATGGCTACACCTTC
J: TRBJ1-2
length: 15
D: TRBD1
V: TRBV5-6
size: -

CDR3: CASSLKASGGQHQETQYF
DNA: TGTGCCAGCAGCTTGAAGGCTAGCGGGGGGCAACATCAAGAGACCCAGTACTTC
J: TRBJ2-5
length: 18
D: TRBD2
V: TRBV5-4
size: -

CDR3: CASSGLPGDGVYGYTF
DNA: TGCGCCAGCAGCGGATTACCAGGGGATGGTGTATATGGCTACACCTTC
J: TRBJ1-2
length: 16
D: -
V: TRBV5-1
size: few

CDR3: CASSLEVQAVNIQYF
DNA: TGTGCCAGCAGCTTAGAAGTCCAGGCCGTAAACATTCAGTACTTC
J: TRBJ2-4
length: 15
D: -
V: TRBV7-2
size: -

CDR3: CASSTRGQLTDEQYF
DNA: TGTGCCAGCAGTACCCGCGGACAGCTAACCGACGAGCAGTACTTC
J: TRBJ2-7
length: 15
D: -
V: TRBV6-6
size: -

CDR3: CASSSGQGFSRYTF
DNA: TGCGCCAGCAGTTCGGGACAGGGCTTTTCTCGCTACACCTTC
J: TRBJ1-2
length: 14
D: TRBD1
V: TRBV10-2
size: -

CDR3: CASSLLALQETQYF
DNA: TGCGCCAGCAGCTTACTAGCGCTTCAAGAGACCCAGTACTTC
J: TRBJ2-5
length: 14
D: TRBD2
V: TRBV5-1
size: few

CDR3: CASVGGTYGYTF
DNA: TGTGCCAGCGTCGGGGGGACCTATGGCTACACCTTC
J: TRBJ1-2
length: 12
D: -
V: TRBV25-1
size: -

CDR3: CASSLRGGNSPLHF
DNA: TGTGCCAGCAGCTTAAGGGGTGGGAATTCACCCCTCCACTTT
J: TRBJ1-6
length: 14
D: -
V: TRBV7-8
size: -

CDR3: CASSYTDPRGYGYTF
DNA: TGTGCCAGCAGTTACACGGACCCAAGGGGGTATGGCTACACCTTC
J: TRBJ1-2
length: 15
D: -
V: TRBV6-6
size: -

CDR3: CATSARDSRETQYF
DNA: TGTGCCACCAGTGCCAGGGACAGCAGAGAGACCCAGTACTTC
J: TRBJ2-5
length: 14
D: TRBD1
V: TRBV24-1
size: -

CDR3: CASSQELWDSEQYF
DNA: TGTGCCAGCAGCCAAGAATTATGGGACAGTGAGCAGTACTTC
J: TRBJ2-7
length: 14
D: TRBD1
V: TRBV14
size: -

CDR3: CASSQDAGLDTEAFF
DNA: TGCGCCAGCAGCCAAGATGCGGGACTCGACACTGAAGCTTTCTTT
J: TRBJ1-1
length: 15
D: -
V: TRBV4-3
size: -

CDR3: CASSAGVGNQPQHF
DNA: TGTGCCAGCAGCGCAGGGGTCGGCAATCAGCCCCAGCATTTT
J: TRBJ1-5
length: 14
D: -
V: TRBV11-2
size: -

CDR3: CAISDGSYNEQFF
DNA: TGTGCCATCAGTGACGGTTCCTACAATGAGCAGTTCTTC
J: TRBJ2-1
length: 13
D: -
V: TRBV10-3
size: few

CDR3: CASGLAGNREQYF
DNA: TGTGCTAGTGGTTTGGCAGGGAATCGCGAGCAGTACTTC
J: TRBJ2-7
length: 13
D: -
V: TRBV12-5
size: once

CDR3: CASPPTWVREQYF
DNA: TGTGCCAGCCCCCCGACCTGGGTGAGGGAGCAGTACTTC
J: TRBJ2-7
length: 13
D: -
V: TRBV27
size: -

CDR3: CASSLEGQGNQPQHF
DNA: TGCGCCAGCAGCTTAGAGGGACAGGGGAATCAGCCCCAGCATTTT
J: TRBJ1-5
length: 15
D: TRBD1
V: TRBV5-1
size: -